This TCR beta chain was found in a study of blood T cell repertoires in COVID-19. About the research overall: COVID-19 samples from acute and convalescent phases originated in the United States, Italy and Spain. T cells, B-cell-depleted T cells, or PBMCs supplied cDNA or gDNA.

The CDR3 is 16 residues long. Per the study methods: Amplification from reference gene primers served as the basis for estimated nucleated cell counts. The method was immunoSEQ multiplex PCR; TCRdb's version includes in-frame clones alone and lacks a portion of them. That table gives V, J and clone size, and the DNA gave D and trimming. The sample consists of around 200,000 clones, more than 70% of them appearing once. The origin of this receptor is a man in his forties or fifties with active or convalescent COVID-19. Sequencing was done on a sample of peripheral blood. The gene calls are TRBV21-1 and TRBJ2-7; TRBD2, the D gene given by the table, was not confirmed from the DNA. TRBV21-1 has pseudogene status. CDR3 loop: CASSNDTPPGFYEQYF. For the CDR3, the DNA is TGTGCCAGCAGCAATGATACCCCGCCGGGGTTTTACGAGCAGTACTTC.